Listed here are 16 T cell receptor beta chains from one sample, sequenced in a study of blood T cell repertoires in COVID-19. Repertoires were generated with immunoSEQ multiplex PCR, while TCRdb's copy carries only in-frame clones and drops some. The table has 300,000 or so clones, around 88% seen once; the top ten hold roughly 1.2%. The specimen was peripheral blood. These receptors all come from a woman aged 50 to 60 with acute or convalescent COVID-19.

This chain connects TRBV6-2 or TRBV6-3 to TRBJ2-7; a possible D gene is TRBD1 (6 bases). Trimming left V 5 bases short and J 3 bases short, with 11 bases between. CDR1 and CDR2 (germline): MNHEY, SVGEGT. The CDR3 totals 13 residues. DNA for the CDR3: TGTGCCAGCAGTGCCGGACAGATCTACGAGCAGTACTTC. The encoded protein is CASSAGQIYEQYF.

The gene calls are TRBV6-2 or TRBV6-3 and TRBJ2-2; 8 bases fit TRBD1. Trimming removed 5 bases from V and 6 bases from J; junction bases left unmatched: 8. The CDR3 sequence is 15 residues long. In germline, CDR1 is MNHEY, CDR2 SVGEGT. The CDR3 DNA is TGTGCCAGCAGTCGGGACAACAGGGGGGCCGGGGAGCTGTTTTTT. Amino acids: CASSRDNRGAGELFF.

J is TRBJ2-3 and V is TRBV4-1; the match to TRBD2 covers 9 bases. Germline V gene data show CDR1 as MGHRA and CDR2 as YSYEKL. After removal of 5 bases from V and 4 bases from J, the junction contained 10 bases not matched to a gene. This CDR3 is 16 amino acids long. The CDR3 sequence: CASSGRREGAADTQYF. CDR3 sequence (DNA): TGCGCCAGCAGCGGGAGGCGGGAGGGAGCCGCAGATACGCAGTATTTT.

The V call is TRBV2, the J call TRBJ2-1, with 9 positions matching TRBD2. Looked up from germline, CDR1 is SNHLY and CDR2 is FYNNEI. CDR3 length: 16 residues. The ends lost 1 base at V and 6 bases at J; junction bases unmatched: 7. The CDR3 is CASSEVGREGINEQFF. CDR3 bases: TGTGCCAGCAGTGAAGTGGGGCGGGAGGGAATCAATGAGCAGTTCTTC.

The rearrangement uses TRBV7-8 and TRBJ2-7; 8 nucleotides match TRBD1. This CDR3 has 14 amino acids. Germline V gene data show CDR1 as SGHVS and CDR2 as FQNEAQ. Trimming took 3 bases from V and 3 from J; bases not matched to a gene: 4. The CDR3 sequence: CASSFSDRVYEQYF. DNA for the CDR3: TGTGCCAGCAGCTTTTCGGACAGGGTCTACGAGCAGTACTTC.

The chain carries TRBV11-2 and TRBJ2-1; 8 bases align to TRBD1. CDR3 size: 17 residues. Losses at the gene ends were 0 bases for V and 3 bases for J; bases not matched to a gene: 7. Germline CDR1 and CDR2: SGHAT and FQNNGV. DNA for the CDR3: TGTGCCAGCAGCTTAGATTATCGGACAGGGAACTACAATGAGCAGTTCTTC. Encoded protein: CASSLDYRTGNYNEQFF. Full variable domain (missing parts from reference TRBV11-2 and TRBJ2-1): EAGVAQSPRYKIIEKRQSVAFWCNPISGHATLYWYQQILGQGPKLLIQFQNNGVVDDSQLPKDRFSAERLKGVDSTLKIQPAKLEDSAVYLCASSLDYRTGNYNEQFFGPGTRLTVL.

The CDR3 DNA is TGTGCCAGCAGCTTAAGCCCCGGGGATGAGCAGTTCTTC. The encoded protein is CASSLSPGDEQFF. The chain couples TRBV7-8 to TRBJ2-1; maybe TRBD2 (5 bases). The CDR3 is 13 amino acids. V gave up 2 bases and J gave up 8 bases, with 10 bases separating them. Germline assignment: CDR1 SGHVS and CDR2 FQNEAQ.

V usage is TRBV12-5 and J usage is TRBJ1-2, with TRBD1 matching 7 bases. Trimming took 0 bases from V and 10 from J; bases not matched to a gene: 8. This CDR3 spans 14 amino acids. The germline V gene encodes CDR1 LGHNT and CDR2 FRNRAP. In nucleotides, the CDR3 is TGTGCTAGTGGTTTGGTATCGGCGCAGGGGGACTACACCTTC. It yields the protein CASGLVSAQGDYTF.

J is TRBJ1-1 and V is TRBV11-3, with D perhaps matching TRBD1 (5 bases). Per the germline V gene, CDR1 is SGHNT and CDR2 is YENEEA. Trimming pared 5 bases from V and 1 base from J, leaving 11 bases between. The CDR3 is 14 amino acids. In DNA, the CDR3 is TGTGCCAGCAGCCCAAACCAGGGGAACACTGAAGCTTTCTTT. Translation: CASSPNQGNTEAFF.

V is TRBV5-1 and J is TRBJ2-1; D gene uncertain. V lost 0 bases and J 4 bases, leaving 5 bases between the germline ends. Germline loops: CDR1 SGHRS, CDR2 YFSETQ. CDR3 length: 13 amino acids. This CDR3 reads CASSLVRYNEQFF. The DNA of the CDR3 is TGCGCCAGCAGCTTGGTGAGGTACAATGAGCAGTTCTTC.

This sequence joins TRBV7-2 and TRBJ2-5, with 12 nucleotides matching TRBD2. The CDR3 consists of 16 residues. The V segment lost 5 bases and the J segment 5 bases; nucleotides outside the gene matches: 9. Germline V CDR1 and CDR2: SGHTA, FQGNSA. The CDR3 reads CASSTGLAGWRETQYF. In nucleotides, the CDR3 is TGTGCCAGCAGCACCGGACTAGCGGGGTGGCGGGAGACCCAGTACTTC.

This chain's CDR3 is CASSPGRSGFPEKLFF. CDR3 bases: TGTGCCAGCAGCCCCGGTCGGTCGGGGTTTCCTGAAAAACTGTTTTTT. The chain employs TRBV7-2 and TRBJ1-4; unclear D gene. CDR1 and CDR2 from the germline V gene are SGHTA and FQGNSA. V was pared by 5 bases and J by 7 bases, with 20 bases between. The CDR3 length is 16 residues.

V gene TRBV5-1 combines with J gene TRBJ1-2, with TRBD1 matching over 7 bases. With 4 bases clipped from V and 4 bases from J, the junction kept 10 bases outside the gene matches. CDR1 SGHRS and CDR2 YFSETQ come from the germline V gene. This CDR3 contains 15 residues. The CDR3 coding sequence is TGCGCCAGCAGCACGACAGGGTCTCCTCTCTATGGCTACACCTTC. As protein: CASSTTGSPLYGYTF.

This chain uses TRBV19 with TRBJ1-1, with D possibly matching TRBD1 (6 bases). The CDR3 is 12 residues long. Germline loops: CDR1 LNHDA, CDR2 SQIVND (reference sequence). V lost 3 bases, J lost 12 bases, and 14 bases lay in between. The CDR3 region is CASSIRAGTTFF. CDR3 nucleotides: TGTGCCAGTAGTATTCGGGCAGGGACAACTTTCTTT.

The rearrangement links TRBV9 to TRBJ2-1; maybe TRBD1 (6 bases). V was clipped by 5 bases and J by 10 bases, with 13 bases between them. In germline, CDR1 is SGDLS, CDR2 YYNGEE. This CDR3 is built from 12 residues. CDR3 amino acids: CASSPHRDEQFF. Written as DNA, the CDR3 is TGTGCCAGCAGTCCTCACAGGGACGAGCAGTTCTTC.

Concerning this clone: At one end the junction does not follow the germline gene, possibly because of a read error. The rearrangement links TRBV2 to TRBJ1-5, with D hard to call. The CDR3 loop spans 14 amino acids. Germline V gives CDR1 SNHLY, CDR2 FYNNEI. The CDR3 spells CASREGQENQPQHF. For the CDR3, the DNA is TGTGCCAGCAGAGAAGGGCAGGAAAATCAGCCCCAGCATTTT.